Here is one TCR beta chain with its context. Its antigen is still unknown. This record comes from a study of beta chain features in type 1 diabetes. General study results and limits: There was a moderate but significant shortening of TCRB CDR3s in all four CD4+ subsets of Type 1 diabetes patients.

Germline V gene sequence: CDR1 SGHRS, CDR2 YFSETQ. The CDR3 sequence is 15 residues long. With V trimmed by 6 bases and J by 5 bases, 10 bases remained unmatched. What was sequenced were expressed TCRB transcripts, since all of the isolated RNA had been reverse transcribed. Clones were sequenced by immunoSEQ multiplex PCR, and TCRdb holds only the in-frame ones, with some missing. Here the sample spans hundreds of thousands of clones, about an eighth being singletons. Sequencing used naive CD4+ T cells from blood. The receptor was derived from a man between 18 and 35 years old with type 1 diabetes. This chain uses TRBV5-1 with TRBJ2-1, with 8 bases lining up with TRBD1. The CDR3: CASKDTGGTHNEQFF. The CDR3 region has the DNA TGCGCCAGCAAAGATACAGGGGGAACCCACAATGAGCAGTTCTTC.